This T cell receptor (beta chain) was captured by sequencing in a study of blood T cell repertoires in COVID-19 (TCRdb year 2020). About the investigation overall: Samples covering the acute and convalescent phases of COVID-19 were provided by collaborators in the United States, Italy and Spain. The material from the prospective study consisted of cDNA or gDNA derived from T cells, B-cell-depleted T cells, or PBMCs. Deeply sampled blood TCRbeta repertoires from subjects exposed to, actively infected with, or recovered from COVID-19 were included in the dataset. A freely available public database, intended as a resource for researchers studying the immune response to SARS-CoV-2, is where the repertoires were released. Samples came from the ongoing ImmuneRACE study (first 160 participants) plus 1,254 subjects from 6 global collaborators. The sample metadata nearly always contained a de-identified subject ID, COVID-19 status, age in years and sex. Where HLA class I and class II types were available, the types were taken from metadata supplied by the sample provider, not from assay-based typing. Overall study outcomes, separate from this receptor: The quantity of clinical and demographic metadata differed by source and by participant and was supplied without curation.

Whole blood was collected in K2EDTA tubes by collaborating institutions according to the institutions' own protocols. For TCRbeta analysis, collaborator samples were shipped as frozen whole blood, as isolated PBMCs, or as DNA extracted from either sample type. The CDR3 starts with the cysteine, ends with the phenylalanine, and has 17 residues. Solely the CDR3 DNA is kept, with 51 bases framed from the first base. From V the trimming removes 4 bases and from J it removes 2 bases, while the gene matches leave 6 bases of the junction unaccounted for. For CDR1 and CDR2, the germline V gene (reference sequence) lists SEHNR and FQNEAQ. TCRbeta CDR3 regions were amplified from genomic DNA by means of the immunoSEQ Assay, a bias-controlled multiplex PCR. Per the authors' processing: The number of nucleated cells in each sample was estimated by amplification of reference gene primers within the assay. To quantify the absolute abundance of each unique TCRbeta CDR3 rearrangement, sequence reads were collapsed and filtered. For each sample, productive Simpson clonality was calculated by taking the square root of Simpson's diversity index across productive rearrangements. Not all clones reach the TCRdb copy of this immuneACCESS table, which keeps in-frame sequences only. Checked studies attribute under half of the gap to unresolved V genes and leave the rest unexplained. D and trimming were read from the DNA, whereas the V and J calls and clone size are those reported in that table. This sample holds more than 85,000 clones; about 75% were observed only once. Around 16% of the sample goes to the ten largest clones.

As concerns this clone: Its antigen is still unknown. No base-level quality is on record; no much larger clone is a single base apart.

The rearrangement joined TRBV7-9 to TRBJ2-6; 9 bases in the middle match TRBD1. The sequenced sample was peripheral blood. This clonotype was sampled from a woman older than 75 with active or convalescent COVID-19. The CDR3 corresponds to CASSSGQGWAGANVLTF. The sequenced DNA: TGTGCCAGCAGCTCGGGACAGGGCTGGGCTGGGGCCAACGTCCTGACTTTC.